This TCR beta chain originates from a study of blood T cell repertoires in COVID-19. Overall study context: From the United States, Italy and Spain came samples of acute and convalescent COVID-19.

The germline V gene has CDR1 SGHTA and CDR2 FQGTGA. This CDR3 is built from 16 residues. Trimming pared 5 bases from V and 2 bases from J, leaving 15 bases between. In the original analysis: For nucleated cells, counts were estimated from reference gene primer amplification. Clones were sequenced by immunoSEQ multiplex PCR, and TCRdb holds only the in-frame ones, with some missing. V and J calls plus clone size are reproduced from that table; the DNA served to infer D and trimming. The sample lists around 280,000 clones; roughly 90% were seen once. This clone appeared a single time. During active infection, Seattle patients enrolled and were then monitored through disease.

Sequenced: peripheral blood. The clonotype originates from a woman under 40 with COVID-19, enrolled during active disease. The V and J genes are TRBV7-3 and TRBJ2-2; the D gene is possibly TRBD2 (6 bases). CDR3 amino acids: CASSPYGTGNTGELFF. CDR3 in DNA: TGTGCCAGCAGCCCGTACGGGACTGGTAACACCGGGGAGCTGTTTTTT. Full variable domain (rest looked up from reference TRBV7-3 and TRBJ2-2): GAGVSQTPSNKVTEKGKYVELRCDPISGHTALYWYRQSLGQGPEFLIYFQGTGAADDSGLPNDRFFAVRPEGSVSTLKIQRTERGDSAVYLCASSPYGTGNTGELFFGEGSRLTVL.